The clone carrying this TCR beta chain was seen a handful of times. Antigen unknown. The entry originates in a study of early T cells in non-severe SARS-CoV-2 infection. The wider study: The input, bulk RNA from unsorted whole blood, was sequenced, and chains were unpaired. Study-wide findings and caveats: Matching against VDJdb likely underestimated virus-specific expansions, favoring anti-spike CD8.

The CDR3 runs to 13 residues. Trimming stripped 1 base from V and 3 bases from J, with 9 bases between. Germline CDR1 reads DFQATT; CDR2 reads SNEGSKA (reference sequence). TCRdb called the 5' RACE reads again in MiXCR, with one record for every CDR3 protein. The data show 50,000 to 65,000 distinct CDR3 sequences, roughly an eighth seen once. The chain joins TRBV20-1 to TRBJ1-1; no clear D. This TCR derives from an adult who was a healthcare worker with PCR-confirmed SARS-CoV-2 infection or an uninfected control (not recorded which). Sequenced sample: whole blood. Here the CDR3 DNA reads TGCAGTGCTAGAGGGGGAAGGGACACTGAAGCTTTCTTT. Its protein is CSARGGRDTEAFF.